This is a list of T cell receptor beta chains from one sample in a study of cytomegalovirus exposure and HLA in healthy donors. Profiling relied on immunoSEQ multiplex PCR, and the TCRdb table lists in-frame clones only, not all of them. The sample includes over 200,000 clones, approximately 82% seen only once; the top ten take about 0.6%. The sequencing sample was made of PBMCs. All receptors derive from a woman between 40 and 50 years old in good health and CMV-seronegative. CDR3s leave out the opening cysteine and the closing phenylalanine or tryptophan. Rows may omit the clone size; those that give it use once, few, many or a size class.

clone size: once; V gene: TRBV6-1; J gene: TRBJ1-6; CDR3 protein: ASSEGAGGFSPLH
clone size: .; V gene: TRBV2; J gene: TRBJ1-5; CDR3 protein: ASRGQANPNQPQH
clone size: .; V gene: TRBV19; J gene: TRBJ2-3; CDR3 protein: ASSTHRGSDTQY
clone size: few; V gene: TRBV28; J gene: TRBJ1-2; CDR3 protein: ASSPGGRAVTNYGYT
clone size: once; V gene: TRBV6-5; J gene: TRBJ1-6; CDR3 protein: ASSYSSGSPLH
clone size: .; V gene: TRBV7-6; J gene: TRBJ2-2; CDR3 protein: ASSLAGSNTGELF
clone size: few; V gene: TRBV7-9; J gene: TRBJ1-1; CDR3 protein: ASSTGTAHTEAF
clone size: .; V gene: TRBV10-3; J gene: TRBJ1-1; CDR3 protein: AIRETGSNTEAF
clone size: .; V gene: TRBV29-1; J gene: TRBJ1-2; CDR3 protein: SVAGTGGGYT
clone size: once; V gene: TRBV7-9; J gene: TRBJ1-2; CDR3 protein: ASSLGGGENYGYT
clone size: .; V gene: TRBV19; J gene: TRBJ1-1; CDR3 protein: ASSQQGNTEAF
clone size: .; V gene: TRBV5-1; J gene: TRBJ2-7; CDR3 protein: ASSLDPGDYEQY
clone size: .; V gene: TRBV5-1; J gene: TRBJ1-1; CDR3 protein: ASSLLRGSAEAF
clone size: .; V gene: TRBV7-6; J gene: TRBJ1-6; CDR3 protein: ASSIDSYNSPLH
clone size: .; V gene: TRBV15; J gene: TRBJ1-1; CDR3 protein: ATSRDPQVDTEAF
clone size: .; V gene: TRBV14; J gene: TRBJ2-7; CDR3 protein: ASSQVGDRYEQY
clone size: .; V gene: TRBV5-1; J gene: TRBJ2-2; CDR3 protein: ASSLDTSNTGELF
clone size: few; V gene: TRBV19; J gene: TRBJ2-7; CDR3 protein: ASSIIGRGVEQY
clone size: .; V gene: TRBV27; J gene: TRBJ1-5; CDR3 protein: ASSLGGRNQPQH